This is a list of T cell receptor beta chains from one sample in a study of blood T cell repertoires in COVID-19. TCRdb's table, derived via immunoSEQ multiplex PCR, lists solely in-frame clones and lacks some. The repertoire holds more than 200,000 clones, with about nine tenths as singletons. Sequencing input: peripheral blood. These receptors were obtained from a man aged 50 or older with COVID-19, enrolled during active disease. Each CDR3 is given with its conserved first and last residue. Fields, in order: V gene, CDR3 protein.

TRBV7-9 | CASSPVTYREFYEQYF
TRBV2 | CASRIQGGGTGELFF
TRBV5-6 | CASSLIGGSTDTQYF
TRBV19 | CASQTGHNEKLFF
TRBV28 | CASSLAGQSSYEQYF
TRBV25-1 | CASSSQGALGANVLTF
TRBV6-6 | CASSYTDSGGQGGYTF
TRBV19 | CASRLQGTYNEQFF
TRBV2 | CASLFQGSSYEQYF
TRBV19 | CASSMRSGGHTDTQYF
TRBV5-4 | CASSLEVGGSYEQYF
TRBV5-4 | CASSPTVQETQYF
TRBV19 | CASSIATGGSSGNTIYF
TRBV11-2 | CASSLDLGLGNTIYF
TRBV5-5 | CASSLTANTEAFF
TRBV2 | CASSEVTSTDTQYF
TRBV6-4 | CASSDPGTVSSYGYTF
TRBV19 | CASRRKDRVVPYGYTF
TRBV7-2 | CASSSSGGTNTGELFF
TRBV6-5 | CASRPGLAAGELFF
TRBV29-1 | CSVDAGYEQYF
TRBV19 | CASSISGETGGSYNEQFF
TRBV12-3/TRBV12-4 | CASSLRDSPLHF
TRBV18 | CASSPQEGANTEAFF
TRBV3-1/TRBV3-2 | CASSPRDSHLGEAFF
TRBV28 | CASSFGGNNQPQHF
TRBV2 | CASTGTSGRGEQFF
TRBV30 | CAWSVVRDNEQFF
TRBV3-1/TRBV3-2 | CASSEAGLADYNEQFF
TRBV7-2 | CASSLTHNYGYTF
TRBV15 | CATSRDTSSTDSYNEQFF
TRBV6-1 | CASSDTGDRRRSYNSPLHF
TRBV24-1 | CATSDTGQGEYNEQFF
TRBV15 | CATSRGQRGDLTDTQYF
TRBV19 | CATKIAGGGGWGANEQFF
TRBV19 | CASSITSGGGFYGYTF
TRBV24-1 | CATSDSARSYGYTF